Below are 8 T cell receptor beta chains sequenced from a single sample in a study of T cell changes during pregnancy in multiple sclerosis. Measured with immunoSEQ multiplex PCR; TCRdb has only the in-frame clones, and not every one. The repertoire holds some 140,000 clones, with about 95% as singletons. The sequencing used peripheral blood, collected after pregnancy. The receptors here all came from a female donor with multiple sclerosis, enrolled in a pregnancy study.

This clone was seen just once. The chain links TRBV5-1 to TRBJ2-7; weak D call: TRBD2 (6 bases). CDR1 is SGHRS, CDR2 YFSETQ, per germline. V lost 4 bases, J lost 0 bases, and 17 bases lay in between. CDR3 length: 16 amino acids. The CDR3 protein is CASSALPGSSSYEQYF. CDR3 nucleotides: TGCGCCAGCAGCGCGCTTCCCGGGAGTAGCTCCTACGAGCAGTACTTC.

The rearrangement uses TRBV7-9 and TRBJ2-5; 9 nucleotides align to TRBD1. The CDR3 consists of 16 residues. Germline assignment: CDR1 SEHNR and CDR2 FQNEAQ (reference sequence). Germline trimming cut 0 bases from V and 5 bases from J; bases unmatched to any gene: 7. The CDR3 DNA is TGTGCCAGCAGCTTAGCGCTCACAGGGGGCGAGGAGACCCAGTACTTC. Its protein is CASSLALTGGEETQYF.

V and J are TRBV11-3 and TRBJ1-1; 9 bases are a match to TRBD1. CDR1 SGHNT and CDR2 YENEEA come from the germline V gene. J lost 6 bases, V lost 3 bases, and 11 bases had no gene match. The CDR3 is 16 amino acids. The CDR3 loop reads CASSFTTGGPSAEAFF. Here the CDR3 DNA reads TGTGCCAGCAGCTTTACGACAGGGGGTCCATCGGCTGAAGCTTTCTTT.

This clone was observed a handful of times. The V call is TRBV28, the J call TRBJ2-7; D is perhaps TRBD1 (6 bases). The CDR3 has 12 residues. CDR1 is MDHEN, CDR2 SYDVKM, per germline. V was clipped by 6 bases and J by 6 bases, with 12 bases between them. This chain's CDR3 is CASSFTGLEQYF. The CDR3 nucleotides are TGTGCCAGCAGCTTTACAGGGCTCGAGCAGTACTTC.

The chain has TRBV19 and TRBJ2-1; unclear D gene. The germline V gene encodes CDR1 LNHDA and CDR2 SQIVND (reference sequence). This CDR3 has 13 residues. V lost 5 bases and J lost 0, with 5 bases in between. CDR3: CASSWSSYNEQFF. The CDR3 region has the DNA TGTGCCAGTAGTTGGAGCTCCTACAATGAGCAGTTCTTC.

In its sample, this clone was seen once. The genes are TRBV19 and TRBJ2-1; the match to TRBD2 covers 11 bases. V gave up 3 bases and J gave up 5 bases; unmatched junction bases: 3. The CDR3 spans 15 residues. Germline V lookup: CDR1 LNHDA, CDR2 SQIVND (reference sequence). The CDR3 region has the DNA TGTGCCAGTAGTATGCTACTAGCGGGAGACAATGAGCAGTTCTTC. Amino acid sequence: CASSMLLAGDNEQFF.

The chain links TRBV19 to TRBJ2-2, with a tentative D call TRBD1 (5 bases). The CDR3 runs to 15 residues. Trimming cost V 10 bases and J 1 base, with 16 bases left between them. Germline CDR1 and CDR2: LNHDA and SQIVND (reference sequence). This chain's CDR3 is CATTGGARNTGELFF. CDR3 DNA: TGTGCCACTACGGGTGGGGCTCGGAACACCGGGGAGCTGTTTTTT.

The rearrangement links TRBV7-9 to TRBJ2-1; D is perhaps TRBD2 (5 bases). V lost 5 bases and J 8 bases, leaving 28 bases between the germline ends. The CDR3 is made up of 18 amino acids. Germline V lookup: CDR1 SEHNR, CDR2 FQNEAQ (reference sequence). CDR3 bases: TGTGCCAGCAGCCCCACGCGCGGAACCGGGAAGTTCCTCGATGAGCAGTTCTTC. It is translated as CASSPTRGTGKFLDEQFF. Full variable domain (rest looked up from reference TRBV7-9 and TRBJ2-1): DTGVSQNPRHKITKRGQNVTFRCDPISEHNRLYWYRQTLGQGPEFLTYFQNEAQLEKSRLLSDRFSAERPKGSFSTLEIQRTEQGDSAMYLCASSPTRGTGKFLDEQFFGPGTRLTVL.